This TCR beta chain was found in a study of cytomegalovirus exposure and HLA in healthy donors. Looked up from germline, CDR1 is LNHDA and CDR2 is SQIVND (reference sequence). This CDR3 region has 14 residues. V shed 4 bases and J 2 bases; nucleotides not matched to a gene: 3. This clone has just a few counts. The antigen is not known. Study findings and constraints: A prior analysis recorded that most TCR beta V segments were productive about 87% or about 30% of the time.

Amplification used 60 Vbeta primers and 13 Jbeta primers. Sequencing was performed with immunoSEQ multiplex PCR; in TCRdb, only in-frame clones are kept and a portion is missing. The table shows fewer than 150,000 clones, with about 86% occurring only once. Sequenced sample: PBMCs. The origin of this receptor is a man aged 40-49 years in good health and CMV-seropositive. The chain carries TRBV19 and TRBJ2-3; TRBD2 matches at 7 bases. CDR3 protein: CASSTSGITDTQYF. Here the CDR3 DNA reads TGTGCCAGTAGTACCAGCGGGATCACAGATACGCAGTATTTT.